This T cell receptor beta chain appears in the sequencing data of a study of PD-1 blockade in mismatch repair-deficient tumors. CDR1 is SGHKS, CDR2 YYEKEE, per germline (reference sequence). This CDR3 is 16 amino acids long. V was trimmed by 1 base and J by 0 bases, leaving 13 bases between them. Libraries were prepared by immunoSEQ multiplex PCR; TCRdb keeps only in-frame clonotypes and omits some of them. In the table there are 60,000 to 75,000 clones, roughly 88% of which are singletons. General study findings and limits: After pembrolizumab, tumor-resident clones rose rapidly, then generally contracted before radiologic responses.

As for this clone: Its specificity is not known.

Here the sequenced sample was peripheral blood, taken 52 weeks after starting pembrolizumab. This rearrangement joins TRBV5-5 to TRBJ1-1; D is unclear. The clonotype originates from an adult with mismatch repair-deficient cancer. The DNA for the CDR3 is TGTGCCAGCAGCTTGTTCGGCGGGAGCTTGAACACTGAAGCTTTCTTT. It specifies CASSLFGGSLNTEAFF.